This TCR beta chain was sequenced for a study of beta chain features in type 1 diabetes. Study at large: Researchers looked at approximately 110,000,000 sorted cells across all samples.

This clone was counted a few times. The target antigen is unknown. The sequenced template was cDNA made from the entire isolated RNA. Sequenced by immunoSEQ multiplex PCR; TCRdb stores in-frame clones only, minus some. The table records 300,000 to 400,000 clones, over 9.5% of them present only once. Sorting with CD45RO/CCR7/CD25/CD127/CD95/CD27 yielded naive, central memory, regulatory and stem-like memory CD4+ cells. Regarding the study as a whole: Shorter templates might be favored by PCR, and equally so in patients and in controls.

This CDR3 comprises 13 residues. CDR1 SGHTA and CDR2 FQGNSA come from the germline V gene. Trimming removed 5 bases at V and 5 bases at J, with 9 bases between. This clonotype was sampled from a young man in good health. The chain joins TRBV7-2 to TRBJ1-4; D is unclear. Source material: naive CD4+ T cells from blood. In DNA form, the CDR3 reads TGTGCCAGCAGCCGACTCGGGAATGAAAAACTGTTTTTT. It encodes CASSRLGNEKLFF.